A selection of T cell receptor beta chains follows, all from one sample in a study of siplizumab effects on memory and regulatory T cells. Measured with immunoSEQ multiplex PCR; TCRdb has only the in-frame clones, and not every one. The table has roughly 100,000 clones, around nine tenths seen once. Sequenced: CD4+ T cells sorted from blood. These receptors originate from a human donor in good health. Both conserved end residues are part of each CDR3. A D gene is named only where the DNA matches it firmly. Clone size appears in some rows only: once, few, many, or a class for an expanded clone.

. TRBJ1-1 . TRBV27 14 CASLGNRPNTEAFF TGTGCCAGCCTGGGGAATAGGCCGAACACTGAAGCTTTCTTT
few TRBJ1-2 . TRBV28 12 CAIVQAPYGYTF TGTGCCATAGTACAGGCCCCATATGGCTACACCTTC
. TRBJ2-7 TRBD2 TRBV5-1 15 CASSKGTSELYEQYF TGCGCCAGCAGCAAGGGGACTAGCGAACTCTACGAGCAGTACTTC
. TRBJ1-6 . TRBV5-6 12 CASSLSVPPLHF TGTGCCAGCAGCTTGTCGGTTCCACCCCTCCACTTT
. TRBJ1-2 TRBD1 TRBV18 17 CASSPIQTGNRGNGYTF TGTGCCAGCTCACCTATACAGACAGGGAATCGGGGGAATGGCTACACCTTC
few TRBJ2-1 . TRBV10-1 13 CASSLGQSYEQFF TGCGCCAGCAGTCTGGGGCAAAGCTATGAGCAGTTCTTC
. TRBJ1-2 TRBD1 TRBV2 13 CASTGQGLGTYTF TGTGCCAGCACTGGACAGGGTCTCGGCACCTACACCTTC
. TRBJ1-1 . TRBV30 13 CAWSGSERTEAFF TGTGCCTGGAGTGGATCAGAGAGGACTGAAGCTTTCTTT
. TRBJ1-5 TRBD1 TRBV4-1 16 CASSPTGTASNQPQHF TGCGCCAGCAGCCCCACCGGGACAGCTAGCAATCAGCCCCAGCATTTT
. TRBJ2-2 . TRBV7-9 17 CASSLRATFTNTGELFF TGTGCCAGCAGCTTGAGGGCAACATTCACGAACACCGGGGAGCTGTTTTTT
. TRBJ1-3 . TRBV27 16 CASRPQDARTGNTIYF TGTGCCAGCAGACCACAAGATGCGCGTACTGGAAACACCATATATTTT
. TRBJ2-7 . TRBV21-1 17 CASSSSAAGWLSYEQYF TGTGCCAGCAGCTCCTCCGCGGCGGGTTGGCTCTCCTACGAGCAGTACTTC
. TRBJ2-7 . TRBV19 13 CASSIDRRGEQYF TGTGCCAGTAGTATAGATCGTCGGGGCGAGCAGTACTTC
. TRBJ1-5 TRBD1 TRBV6-6 16 CASSSGQKHSNQPQHF TGTGCCAGCAGTTCGGGACAGAAACACAGCAATCAGCCCCAGCATTTT
. TRBJ2-5 . TRBV4-2 15 CASSQGGSNQETQYF TGTGCCAGCAGCCAGGGGGGTTCGAACCAAGAGACCCAGTACTTC
. TRBJ2-5 TRBD1 TRBV5-8 13 CASSRGQGTTQYF TGTGCCAGCAGCCGTGGACAGGGAACGACCCAGTACTTC
. TRBJ2-3 . TRBV27 15 CASSFGTQSTDTQYF TGTGCCAGCAGTTTTGGGACACAGAGCACAGATACGCAGTATTTT
. TRBJ1-2 TRBD1 TRBV6-6 15 CASSFPRDRGGGYTF TGTGCCAGCAGTTTCCCCCGGGACAGGGGCGGGGGCTACACCTTC
. TRBJ2-3 . TRBV21-1 12 CASTETGTSSYF TGTGCCAGCACCGAAACCGGGACTAGCTCCTATTTT
. TRBJ1-4 TRBD1 TRBV25-1 14 CASSDGTGSEKLFF TGTGCCAGCAGTGATGGGACAGGGTCTGAAAAACTGTTTTTT
. TRBJ1-5 . TRBV6-1 12 CASSESVGPQHF TGTGCCAGCAGTGAATCGGTAGGGCCCCAGCATTTT
. TRBJ2-3 . TRBV2 13 CASREGGTDTQYF TGTGCCAGCAGGGAGGGGGGCACAGATACGCAGTATTTT
. TRBJ2-3 . TRBV11-2 16 CASSLLGLEGTDTQYF TGTGCCAGCAGCCTCCTTGGACTCGAAGGCACAGATACGCAGTATTTT
. TRBJ2-1 TRBD2 TRBV7-3 15 CASSKTSGTLNEQFF TGTGCCAGCAGCAAGACTAGCGGGACACTAAATGAGCAGTTCTTC
once TRBJ1-1 . TRBV7-9 13 CASSSHSDPGAFF TGTGCCAGCAGCTCCCACAGCGATCCTGGGGCTTTCTTT
. TRBJ2-1 . TRBV9 15 CASSLRTVSNNEQFF TGTGCCAGCAGCTTAAGGACAGTCTCCAACAATGAGCAGTTCTTC
. TRBJ2-1 . TRBV7-2 12 CASSPSMYEQFF TGTGCCAGCAGCCCGAGTATGTATGAGCAGTTCTTC
. TRBJ2-1 . TRBV7-3 16 CASSLNGRGSYNEQFF TGTGCCAGCAGCTTAAATGGGAGGGGGTCCTACAATGAGCAGTTCTTC
. TRBJ1-6 . TRBV7-9 16 CASSPTSTVWNSPLHF TGTGCCAGCAGCCCGACTTCTACAGTGTGGAATTCACCCCTCCACTTT
. TRBJ2-1 . TRBV13 13 CASSSERLGQQFF TGTGCCAGCAGCTCCGAACGATTAGGGCAGCAGTTCTTC
once TRBJ1-5 . TRBV19 14 CASNARSRDQPQHF TGTGCCAGTAATGCGAGGAGTCGGGATCAGCCCCAGCATTTT
. TRBJ2-1 TRBD2 TRBV29-1 15 CSVLSRTSQRNEQFF TGCAGCGTTCTTTCTCGGACTAGTCAGCGTAATGAGCAGTTCTTC
. TRBJ2-7 . TRBV11-2 15 CASSFSLLSSYEQYF TGTGCCAGCAGCTTCAGCCTGCTGAGCTCCTACGAGCAGTACTTC
. TRBJ2-7 . TRBV15 16 CATSHSRVGGSNEQYF TGTGCCACCAGCCACTCCCGGGTGGGGGGCTCCAACGAGCAGTACTTC
. TRBJ2-6 . TRBV18 18 CASSTEGADAVGANVLTF TGTGCCAGCTCTACGGAGGGGGCGGACGCTGTAGGGGCCAACGTCCTGACTTTC
. TRBJ2-3 TRBD1 TRBV18 16 CASSPPKGQGPDTQYF TGTGCCAGCTCACCGCCCAAAGGACAGGGCCCAGATACGCAGTATTTT
. TRBJ1-6 . TRBV2 15 CASRTFGTPFSPLHF TGTGCCAGCAGGACTTTCGGGACCCCTTTCTCACCCCTCCACTTT
. TRBJ1-1 . TRBV7-2 11 CASSPLTEAFF TGTGCCAGCAGTCCCCTAACTGAAGCTTTCTTT
. TRBJ1-2 . TRBV6-5 13 CASSTGQLYGYTF TGTGCCAGCAGTACCGGACAACTCTACGGCTACACCTTC
few TRBJ2-3 TRBD2 TRBV5-1 21 CASNRLRPGTSGRFFTDTQYF TGCGCCAGCAACAGACTCAGACCCGGGACTAGCGGGAGGTTCTTCACAGATACGCAGTATTTT
. TRBJ2-5 . TRBV18 14 CASSPFGGQETQYF TGTGCCAGCTCACCATTTGGGGGCCAAGAGACCCAGTACTTC
. TRBJ1-5 TRBD1 TRBV6-6 15 CASSTMTGVGQPQHF TGTGCCAGCAGCACTATGACAGGGGTGGGTCAGCCCCAGCATTTT
. TRBJ2-2 . TRBV11-2 13 CASSPSGTGELFF TGTGCCAGCAGCCCGAGTGGGACCGGGGAGCTGTTTTTT
. TRBJ2-7 . TRBV5-4 16 CASSLPSGGGEHEQYF TGTGCCAGCAGCCTCCCCTCGGGTGGGGGCGAACACGAGCAGTACTTC
. TRBJ1-2 TRBD1 TRBV5-8 16 CASSLAAGTGPIGYTF TGTGCCAGCAGCTTGGCAGCCGGGACAGGGCCTATTGGCTACACCTTC
. TRBJ1-1 . TRBV6-1 14 CASVQGLKDTEAFF TGTGCCAGCGTTCAGGGGCTTAAGGACACTGAAGCTTTCTTT
. TRBJ1-1 . TRBV6-6 13 CASSYTEDTEAFF TGTGCCAGCAGTTACACGGAGGACACTGAAGCTTTCTTT
few TRBJ1-1 . TRBV6-1 14 CASRWRDGDTEAFF TGTGCCAGCCGATGGAGGGACGGGGACACTGAAGCTTTCTTT
. TRBJ2-1 . TRBV28 12 CASSPSKSVEFF TGTGCCAGCAGCCCATCAAAATCAGTTGAGTTCTTC
. TRBJ1-4 TRBD1 TRBV28 14 CASRWTGVNEKLFF TGTGCCAGCAGATGGACAGGGGTTAATGAAAAACTGTTTTTT
. TRBJ2-1 . TRBV7-9 15 CASSLGSGEANEQFF TGTGCCAGCAGCTTAGGCTCTGGGGAGGCTAATGAGCAGTTCTTC
. TRBJ1-1 . TRBV18 14 CASSEGRLNTEAFF TGTGCCAGCTCGGAGGGCCGGCTTAACACTGAAGCTTTCTTT
. TRBJ2-2 . TRBV7-6 15 CASSLVIGIAGELFF TGTGCCAGCAGCTTAGTAATAGGGATCGCCGGGGAGCTGTTTTTT
. TRBJ2-1 . TRBV28 15 CASSAGAHHFNEQFF TGTGCCAGCAGCGCAGGGGCTCATCACTTCAATGAGCAGTTCTTC
. TRBJ2-1 . TRBV11-3 14 CASSLGSSYNEQFF TGTGCCAGCAGCTTGGGCAGCTCCTACAATGAGCAGTTCTTC
. TRBJ2-5 . TRBV10-1 15 CASSESGQTQETQYF TGCGCCAGCAGTGAATCGGGACAAACTCAAGAGACCCAGTACTTC
. TRBJ2-7 . TRBV5-4 15 CASRPTPTETYEQYF TGTGCCAGCAGGCCGACTCCAACTGAAACCTACGAGCAGTACTTC
. TRBJ1-2 . TRBV28 14 CASSSSPGQASYTF TGTGCCAGCAGTTCATCTCCTGGGCAGGCTAGCTACACCTTC
once TRBJ1-4 . TRBV5-1 13 CASSLGSNEKLFF TGCGCCAGCAGCTTGGGGTCCAATGAAAAACTGTTTTTT
. TRBJ1-4 TRBD1 TRBV19 16 CASSISAGQSREKLFF TGTGCCAGTAGTATATCAGCGGGACAGTCTAGAGAAAAACTGTTTTTT